A single sample is the source of the 27 T cell receptor beta chains below, sequenced in a study of blood T cell repertoires in COVID-19. The assay was immunoSEQ multiplex PCR, and TCRdb's table has in-frame clones only and misses some. The sample lists about 310,000 clones; about 91% were seen once. What was sequenced was PBMCs or T cells enriched from blood (not recorded which). These receptors originate from a woman aged 18 to 35 who had recovered from COVID-19.

J is TRBJ2-3 and V is TRBV7-3; D perhaps matches TRBD2 (5 bases). Germline V gene lookup returns CDR1 SGHTA and CDR2 FQGTGA. CDR3 length: 13 amino acids. The V end was cut by 4 bases, the J end by 14 bases, with 19 bases between. The CDR3 DNA sequence: TGTGCCAGCAGCTCCCGTCCCCAGGAACTAGGGTATTTT. It yields the protein CASSSRPQELGYF.

This chain connects TRBV28 to TRBJ2-3; D possibly corresponds to TRBD1 (5 bases). V lost 11 bases, J lost 1 base, and 10 bases lay in between. The CDR3 is made up of 12 amino acids. CDR1 and CDR2 (germline): MDHEN, SYDVKM. DNA of the CDR3: TGTGCCTCCCAGGGCGGCACAGATACGCAGTATTTT. Translating it yields CASQGGTDTQYF. The full variable domain, in which reference TRBV28 and TRBJ2-3 provide the parts outside the CDR3, is DVKVTQSSRYLVKRTGEKVFLECVQDMDHENMFWYRQDPGLGLRLIYFSYDVKMKEKGDIPEGYSVSREKKERFSLILESASTNQTSMYLCASQGGTDTQYFGPGTRLTVL.

The J gene is TRBJ1-4, the V gene TRBV9, with TRBD1 matching 9 bases. Germline V lookup: CDR1 SGDLS, CDR2 YYNGEE. J was trimmed by 5 bases and V by 3 bases; bases with no gene match: 5. The CDR3 spans 15 residues. As DNA, the CDR3 is TGTGCCAGCAGCGACCGGACAGGGGTAAATGAAAAACTGTTTTTT. Amino acids: CASSDRTGVNEKLFF.

This sequence joins TRBV10-3 and TRBJ1-1; 7 nucleotides agree with TRBD1. The CDR3 has 12 residues. Germline trimming cut 8 bases from V and 14 bases from J; bases unmatched to any gene: 14. Germline assignment: CDR1 ENHRY and CDR2 SYGVKD. CDR3 region: CAIGFARGQSFF. CDR3 sequence (DNA): TGTGCCATCGGTTTTGCTCGGGGACAGTCCTTCTTT.

This rearrangement joins TRBV5-4 to TRBJ2-3; D remains ambiguous. This CDR3 has 15 residues. Germline V lookup: CDR1 SGHNT, CDR2 YYREEE (reference sequence). The germline V and J ends were trimmed by 7 bases and 4 bases, with 19 bases remaining between them. In nucleotides, the CDR3 is TGTGCCAGCCACCTCACTGCCAAAATTGCAGATACGCAGTATTTT. It codes for CASHLTAKIADTQYF.

A single count supports this clone. This rearrangement joins TRBV5-6 to TRBJ1-2; tentative D call: TRBD1 (6 bases). Germline-derived CDR1 and CDR2 are SGHDT and YYEEEE. The V end lost 2 bases, the J end lost 4 bases, and 12 bases lay between the germline ends. The CDR3 totals 14 residues. The CDR3 loop reads CASSLQGPGYGYTF. The DNA for the CDR3 is TGTGCCAGCAGCTTACAGGGACCCGGCTATGGCTACACCTTC.

The J gene is TRBJ2-7, the V gene TRBV5-1; 10 nucleotides match TRBD1. V lost 4 bases and J lost 4; bases outside the gene matches: 8. Per the germline V gene, CDR1 is SGHRS and CDR2 is YFSETQ. The CDR3 runs to 15 residues. CDR3 nucleotide sequence: TGCGCCAGCAGCACCGGACAGGGGGAAAATTACGAGCAGTACTTC. Translating it yields CASSTGQGENYEQYF.

This chain joins TRBV11-1 and TRBJ2-7; TRBD2 is a possible D gene (6 bases). V shed 3 bases and J shed 5 bases, with 17 bases lying between them. The CDR3 totals 15 residues. Germline values: CDR1 SGHAT, CDR2 FQDESV (reference sequence). The CDR3 protein is CASSLNPGRRHEQYF. DNA of the CDR3: TGTGCCAGCAGCTTGAACCCAGGGAGGAGGCACGAGCAGTACTTC.

The chain joins TRBV28 to TRBJ1-1; 9 bases match TRBD1. Trimming cost V 6 bases and J 0 bases; bases outside gene matches: 11. The CDR3 extends over 17 amino acids. Per the germline V gene, CDR1 is MDHEN and CDR2 is SYDVKM. The CDR3 region is CASSMDRGRAVNTEAFF. As DNA, the CDR3 is TGTGCCAGCAGCATGGACAGGGGCAGGGCCGTGAACACTGAAGCTTTCTTT.

A note on this clone: The same CDR3 can be traced to other DNA sequences in this sample. The chain joins TRBV12-3 or TRBV12-4 to TRBJ1-2, with D perhaps TRBD1 (5 bases). The CDR3 runs to 11 residues. Trimming pared 6 bases from V and 8 bases from J, leaving 10 bases between. The CDR3 bases are TGTGCCAGCAGCCAGGGTGGCGGCTACACCTTC. It specifies CASSQGGGYTF.

This clone was counted a single time. This rearrangement joins TRBV11-2 to TRBJ2-5; 10 bases agree with TRBD2. Per the germline V gene, CDR1 is SGHAT and CDR2 is FQNNGV. V lost 8 bases, J lost 5 bases, and 8 bases stayed unmatched. This CDR3 has 14 amino acids. For the CDR3, the DNA is TGTGCCAGCGGTCAGCGGGGGGGCCTGGAGACCCAGTACTTC. This encodes CASGQRGGLETQYF.

With respect to this clone: The same CDR3 also results from other DNA sequences found in this sample. The chain uses TRBV28 and TRBJ2-3; 8 nucleotides agree with TRBD1. This CDR3 is 14 amino acids long. V was clipped by 4 bases and J by 1 base; unmatched bases: 1. Per germline, CDR1 MDHEN and CDR2 SYDVKM. CDR3 nucleotide sequence: TGTGCCAGCAGTTCGGGACAGGGCACAGATACGCAGTATTTT. This gives the protein CASSSGQGTDTQYF.

The rearrangement links TRBV11-2 to TRBJ1-2; no clear D gene. The CDR3 consists of 14 residues. The germline V and J ends were trimmed by 1 base and 4 bases, with 10 bases remaining between them. CDR1 is SGHAT and CDR2 is FQNNGV in the germline V gene. The CDR3 region is CASSLGVRGYGYTF. CDR3 nucleotide sequence: TGTGCCAGCAGCTTAGGGGTCCGGGGCTATGGCTACACCTTC.

The chain has TRBV5-5 and TRBJ2-7; possible D gene TRBD2, 7 bases. The CDR3 totals 15 residues. Germline assignment: CDR1 SGHKS and CDR2 YYEKEE (reference sequence). The ends were cut back, 3 bases at V and 0 bases at J, with 13 bases in the middle. CDR3 bases: TGTGCCAGCAGCTGGGGGGGCGGGAGCTCCTACGAGCAGTACTTC. Protein: CASSWGGGSSYEQYF.

The chain uses TRBV6-2 or TRBV6-3 and TRBJ2-1; 7 bases agree with TRBD2. Germline V CDR1 and CDR2: MNHEY, SVGEGT. The CDR3 totals 13 residues. V shed 6 bases, J shed 8 bases, and the junction held 7 bases outside the gene matches. The CDR3 region is CASSTSEIYEQFF. In DNA form, the CDR3 reads TGTGCCAGCAGCACTAGCGAAATTTATGAGCAGTTCTTC.

V is TRBV7-6 and J is TRBJ1-1, with 9 bases identical to TRBD1. This CDR3 comprises 15 residues. With V trimmed by 5 bases and J by 1 base, 5 bases remained unmatched. CDR1 SGHVS and CDR2 FNYEAQ come from the germline V gene. CDR3 nucleotide sequence: TGTGCCAGCAGCAAGCGGACAGGGGAGAACACTGAAGCTTTCTTT. This sequence encodes CASSKRTGENTEAFF.

The chain links TRBV28 to TRBJ1-6; perhaps TRBD1 as D (5 bases). Germline values: CDR1 MDHEN, CDR2 SYDVKM. This CDR3 is 16 amino acids long. V dropped 7 bases and J dropped 4 bases, with 17 bases sitting between them. For the CDR3, the DNA is TGTGCCAGCACTCTCCGGCAGGGTTTTTATAATTCACCCCTCCACTTT. Its translation: CASTLRQGFYNSPLHF. Combining the CDR3 with reference TRBV28 and TRBJ1-6 gives the whole variable domain DVKVTQSSRYLVKRTGEKVFLECVQDMDHENMFWYRQDPGLGLRLIYFSYDVKMKEKGDIPEGYSVSREKKERFSLILESASTNQTSMYLCASTLRQGFYNSPLHFGNGTRLTVT.

This rearrangement joins TRBV29-1 to TRBJ2-3; D perhaps matches TRBD1 (6 bases). Deletions cut 4 bases from V and 4 bases from J, with 15 bases between. This CDR3 spans 14 amino acids. Germline CDR1 and CDR2: SQVTM and ANQGSEA. Written as DNA, the CDR3 is TGCAGCGTTGCACTCACAGGGTTGGCAGATACGCAGTATTTT. It specifies CSVALTGLADTQYF.

The chain carries TRBV5-4 and TRBJ2-1, with TRBD2 as a possible D gene (6 bases). From germline, CDR1 is SGHNT and CDR2 YYREEE (reference sequence). The CDR3 totals 14 residues. With 5 bases removed from V and 5 bases from J, the gap between germline ends came to 14 bases. CDR3 protein: CASRVTSSNNEQFF. CDR3 DNA: TGTGCCAGCAGGGTAACTAGCAGTAACAATGAGCAGTTCTTC.

The genes are TRBV15 and TRBJ1-2, with 11 bases that match TRBD1. Germline CDR1 is LNHNV and CDR2 is YYDKDF (reference sequence). V shed 0 bases and J 4 bases; nucleotides not matched to a gene: 10. The CDR3 consists of 18 residues. The CDR3: CATSRDLADRGRVYGYTF. The CDR3 DNA is TGTGCCACCAGCAGAGATCTCGCGGACAGGGGGCGGGTCTATGGCTACACCTTC. The whole variable domain, remainder taken from reference TRBV15 and TRBJ1-2, is DAMVIQNPRYQVTQFGKPVTLSCSQTLNHNVMYWYQQKSSQAPKLLFHYYDKDFNNEADTPDNFQSRRPNTSFCFLDIRSPGLGDTAMYLCATSRDLADRGRVYGYTFGSGTRLTVV.

The V and J genes are TRBV6-6 and TRBJ1-5; the match to TRBD1 covers 8 bases. This CDR3 has 19 residues. Per germline, CDR1 MNHNY and CDR2 SVGAGI (reference sequence). Trimming removed 5 bases from V and 0 bases from J; junction bases left unmatched: 15. CDR3 sequence reads: CASSLRTGRNEGSNQPQHF. In DNA, the CDR3 is TGTGCCAGCAGTCTACGGACAGGGAGGAATGAAGGTAGCAATCAGCCCCAGCATTTT.

Only a few counts were recorded for this clone. The genes are TRBV27 and TRBJ1-2; 7 bases map to TRBD1. Germline assignment: CDR1 MNHEY and CDR2 SMNVEV (reference sequence). The V and J ends lost 4 bases and 4 bases, in that order; junction bases with no gene match: 6. The CDR3 spans 14 residues. The CDR3 reads CASSSEGAGYGYTF. CDR3 nucleotide sequence: TGTGCCAGCAGTTCAGAGGGGGCTGGCTATGGCTACACCTTC.

As DNA, the CDR3 is TGTGCCAGCAGCGTAGGGGGAGGGCCCCCTGGCAATGAGCAGTTCTTC. Its translation is CASSVGGGPPGNEQFF. V usage is TRBV9 and J usage is TRBJ2-1; TRBD2 agrees at 7 bases. CDR3 size: 16 residues. V lost 0 bases, J lost 6 bases, and 9 bases stayed unmatched. The germline V gene encodes CDR1 SGDLS and CDR2 YYNGEE.

CDR3 region: CASSLDGSGNSYEQYF. The DNA for the CDR3 is TGTGCCAGCAGCTTAGATGGTAGCGGGAACTCCTACGAGCAGTACTTC. The rearrangement uses TRBV7-2 and TRBJ2-7; 8 bases are shared with TRBD2. The CDR3 covers 16 residues. J was trimmed by 0 bases and V by 1 base; bases with no gene match: 5. CDR1 and CDR2 (germline): SGHTA, FQGNSA.

This sequence joins TRBV7-2 and TRBJ2-5, with no clear D. Germline assignment: CDR1 SGHTA and CDR2 FQGNSA. The CDR3 is 14 residues long. The ends were cut back, 3 bases at V and 4 bases at J, with 12 bases in the middle. CDR3 amino acids: CASSLASARETQYF. CDR3 bases: TGTGCCAGCAGCTTGGCAAGCGCGAGAGAGACCCAGTACTTC. Based on the CDR3 plus reference TRBV7-2 and TRBJ2-5, the full variable domain is GAGVSQSPSNKVTEKGKDVELRCDPISGHTALYWYRQSLGQGLEFLIYFQGNSAPDKSGLPSDRFSAERTGGSVSTLTIQRTQQEDSAVYLCASSLASARETQYFGPGTRLLVL.

The rearrangement joins TRBV11-2 to TRBJ2-7; TRBD2 matches at 15 bases. The germline V gene encodes CDR1 SGHAT and CDR2 FQNNGV. The CDR3 runs to 19 residues. The junction had 12 bases not matched to a gene; V was cut back by 5 bases and J by 1 base. CDR3 sequence reads: CASSPSPGTSGGISYEQYF. Here the CDR3 DNA reads TGTGCCAGCAGCCCCTCGCCCGGGACTAGCGGGGGGATTTCCTACGAGCAGTACTTC.

This sequence joins TRBV7-9 and TRBJ1-1, with D uncertain. Germline CDR1 SEHNR, CDR2 FQNEAQ (reference sequence). V was cut by 4 bases and J by 0 bases, with 18 bases left in between. CDR3 length equals 17 residues. CDR3 in DNA: TGTGCCAGCAGCTCGTCCAAGAGTGTCATCATGAACACTGAAGCTTTCTTT. Protein: CASSSSKSVIMNTEAFF.